This T cell receptor beta chain was captured by sequencing in a study of cytomegalovirus exposure and HLA in healthy donors. Across the study: The same platform as the approximately 700 first-cohort repertoires was used for the 120 or so validation repertoires, a later analysis reported. Study-wide findings and caveats: In vitro assays verified that three CMV-associated chains recognized CMV antigens specifically.

As regards this clone: What it binds is not known.

Germline V CDR1 and CDR2: SGHRS, YFSETQ. The length of the CDR3 is 15 residues. With V trimmed by 4 bases and J by 1 base, 3 bases remained unmatched. Here immunoSEQ multiplex PCR was the method, and the copy in TCRdb shows in-frame clones only, minus some. The sample has 280,000 or so clones; around 87% are singletons. The sequence was obtained from a woman aged 18-29 years in good health and CMV-seronegative. The V gene is TRBV5-1, the J gene TRBJ1-1, with 11 bases identical to TRBD1. Sequencing was done on a sample of PBMCs. The CDR3 DNA reads TGCGCCAGCAGCCCCGGACAGGGGGCGAACACTGAAGCTTTCTTT. Translated: CASSPGQGANTEAFF. Looking up the rest from reference TRBV5-1 and TRBJ1-1 gives the full variable domain: KAGVTQTPRYLIKTRGQQVTLSCSPISGHRSVSWYQQTPGQGLQFLFEYFSETQRNKGNFPGRFSGRQFSNSRSEMNVSTLELGDSALYLCASSPGQGANTEAFFGQGTRLTVV.